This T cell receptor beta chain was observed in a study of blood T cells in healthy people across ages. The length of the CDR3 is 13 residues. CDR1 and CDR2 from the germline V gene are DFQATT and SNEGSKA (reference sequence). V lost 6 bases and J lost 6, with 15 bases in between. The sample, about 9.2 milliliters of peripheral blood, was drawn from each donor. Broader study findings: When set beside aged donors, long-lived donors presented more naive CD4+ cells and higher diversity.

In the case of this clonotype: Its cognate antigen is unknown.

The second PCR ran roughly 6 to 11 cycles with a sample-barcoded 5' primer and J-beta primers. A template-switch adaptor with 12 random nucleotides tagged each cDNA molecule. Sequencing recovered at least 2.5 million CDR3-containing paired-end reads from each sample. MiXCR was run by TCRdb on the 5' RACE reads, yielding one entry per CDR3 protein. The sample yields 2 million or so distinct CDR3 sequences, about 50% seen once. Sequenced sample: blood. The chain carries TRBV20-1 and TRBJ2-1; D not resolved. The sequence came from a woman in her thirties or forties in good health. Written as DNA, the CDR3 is TGCAGTGCCGAGATAACATACACCAATGAGCAGTTCTTC. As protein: CSAEITYTNEQFF.